This T cell receptor (beta chain) was recovered during a study of T cell responses to AZD1222 COVID-19 vaccine. TCRdb's table, derived via immunoSEQ multiplex PCR, lists solely in-frame clones and lacks some. The sample lists 100,000 to 150,000 clones, roughly 90% occurring once. Findings of the study overall: Dominant at 160-218 and 743-854, vaccine-associated CD4 TCRs also spanned spike. Females outnumbered males among donors, who were mostly white British; clonal diversity was possibly underestimated. Baseline serostatus was positive in only a handful of AZD1222 recipients.

On this clone itself: What it binds is not known.

The CDR3 is 14 amino acids. The V end lost 3 bases, the J end lost 0 bases, and 8 bases lay between the germline ends. Germline CDR1 and CDR2: SGHTA and FQGNSA. This chain uses TRBV7-2 with TRBJ1-1, with unresolved D. The specimen was peripheral blood, collected on day 0 of AZD1222 vaccination. This TCR derives from an adult in good health. CDR3 sequence (DNA): TGTGCCAGCAGCTTCCCGGGTTTGAACACTGAAGCTTTCTTT. Translating it yields CASSFPGLNTEAFF.